This T cell receptor (beta chain) emerged from a study of control samples from healthy donors and cancer patients. This table comes from immunoSEQ multiplex PCR, and its TCRdb copy is limited to in-frame clones, with some not included. In the table there are some 100,000 clones, around 89% of which are singletons. The sequence was collected from a woman in her forties or fifties in good health. The material sequenced was blood.

The CDR3 region is CASSLFAGTDTQYF. Written as DNA, the CDR3 is TGCGCCAGCAGCTTGTTTGCCGGCACAGATACGCAGTATTTT. The J gene is TRBJ2-3, the V gene TRBV5-1; D not resolved. The CDR3 runs 14 residues. V was clipped by 1 base and J by 1 base, with 7 bases between them. Per germline, CDR1 SGHRS and CDR2 YFSETQ.